This T cell receptor beta chain was profiled in a study of blood T cells in healthy people across ages. A second PCR of roughly 7 to 11 cycles used a sample-barcoded 5' primer and a J-beta primer mix. One entry per CDR3 protein, called by TCRdb with MiXCR from the 5' RACE reads. The sample includes 700,000 or so distinct CDR3 sequences, roughly 43% of them seen just once. There are a few counts of this clonotype. Peripheral blood from each donor was collected in a volume of 8 to 10 milliliters. Per the germline V gene, CDR1 is SGHTA and CDR2 is FQGNSA. The CDR3 runs to 19 residues. V shed 5 bases, J shed 1 base, and the junction held 11 bases outside the gene matches.

This receptor was identified in a man at least 80 years old in good health. The specimen sequenced was blood. This chain joins TRBV7-2 and TRBJ2-5, with 15 bases matching TRBD2. CDR3 DNA: TGTGCCAGCAGCATAACGGGACTAGCGGGGGGCCCCTTCCAAGAGACCCAGTACTTC. It yields the protein CASSITGLAGGPFQETQYF.